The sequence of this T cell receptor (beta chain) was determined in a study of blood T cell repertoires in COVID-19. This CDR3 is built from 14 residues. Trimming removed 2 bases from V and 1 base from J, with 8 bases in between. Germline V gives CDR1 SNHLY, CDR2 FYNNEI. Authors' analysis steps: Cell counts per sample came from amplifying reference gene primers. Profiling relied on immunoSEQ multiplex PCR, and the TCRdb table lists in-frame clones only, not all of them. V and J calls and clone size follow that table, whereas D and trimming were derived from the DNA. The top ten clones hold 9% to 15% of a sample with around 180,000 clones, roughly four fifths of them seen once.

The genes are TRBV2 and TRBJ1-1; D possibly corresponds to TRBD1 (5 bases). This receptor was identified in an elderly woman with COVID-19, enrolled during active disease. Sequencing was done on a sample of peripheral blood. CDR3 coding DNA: TGTGCCAGCAGTGAAACAGGTGGGAACACTGAAGCTTTCTTT. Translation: CASSETGGNTEAFF.